Listed here are 7 T cell receptor beta chains from one sample, sequenced in a study of blood T cell repertoires in COVID-19. TCRdb's copy holds only in-frame clones and misses some; the assay was immunoSEQ multiplex PCR. The sample lists 340,000 or so clones, over 70% occurring once. Sample: peripheral blood. The receptor source for this set is a young man with active or convalescent COVID-19.

The chain is built from TRBV2 and TRBJ2-2, with TRBD2 identical over 8 bases. With V trimmed by 6 bases and J by 3 bases, 3 bases remained unmatched. This CDR3 region has 14 residues. CDR1 and CDR2 from the germline V gene are SNHLY and FYNNEI. The CDR3 protein is CASRGLVDTGELFF. In DNA form, the CDR3 reads TGTGCCAGCAGGGGACTAGTCGACACCGGGGAGCTGTTTTTT.

The gene calls are TRBV4-2 and TRBJ1-3; D ambiguous. Germline CDR1 is LGHNA and CDR2 is YNFKEQ. The CDR3 contains 17 residues. Trimming cost V 3 bases and J 0 bases, with 15 bases left between them. The CDR3 DNA sequence: TGTGCCAGCAGCCATCTATCCCCGGCAGGCTCTGGAAACACCATATATTTT. This encodes CASSHLSPAGSGNTIYF.

This clone showed up just a few times. V and J are TRBV2 and TRBJ1-2; the match to TRBD1 covers 7 bases. The CDR3 runs to 12 residues. With 5 bases clipped from V and 8 bases from J, the junction kept 5 bases outside the gene matches. The germline gives CDR1 SNHLY, CDR2 FYNNEI. CDR3 sequence reads: CASSTGAQGYTF. The CDR3 DNA reads as TGTGCCAGCAGTACAGGGGCGCAAGGCTACACCTTC.

J is TRBJ1-3 and V is TRBV6-6; D remains unclear. The CDR3 covers 15 residues. V was cut by 2 bases and J by 1 base, with 9 bases left in between. Germline V gives CDR1 MNHNY, CDR2 SVGAGI (reference sequence). The CDR3 reads CASSYGVNSGNTIYF. In DNA, the CDR3 is TGTGCCAGCAGTTACGGAGTTAATTCTGGAAACACCATATATTTT.

The table lists this clone with a few counts. This chain connects TRBV2 to TRBJ2-2; 12 bases map to TRBD1. Germline V lookup: CDR1 SNHLY, CDR2 FYNNEI. The CDR3 is 16 amino acids. V shed 11 bases, J shed 7 bases, and the junction held 14 bases outside the gene matches. CDR3 nucleotide sequence: TGTGCCGGAAGTGGAACCGGGACAGGGGGCGGCGGGGAGCTGTTTTTT. This encodes CAGSGTGTGGGGELFF. Full variable domain (remainder filled in from reference TRBV2 and TRBJ2-2): EPEVTQTPSHQVTQMGQEVILRCVPISNHLYFYWYRQILGQKVEFLVSFYNNEISEKSEIFDDQFSVERPDGSNFTLKIRSTKLEDSAMYFCAGSGTGTGGGGELFFGEGSRLTVL.

This clone occurred a few times. The V call is TRBV30, the J call TRBJ1-4; 8 nucleotides align to TRBD1. V dropped 6 bases and J dropped 8; count of bases not matched to a gene: 14. The CDR3 consists of 15 residues. CDR1 and CDR2 from the germline V gene are GTSNPN and SVGIG (reference sequence). CDR3 in DNA: TGTGCCTGTACCCCTCCGGGACAGGAAGCGGAAAAACTGTTTTTT. Translation: CACTPPGQEAEKLFF.

The chain combines TRBV7-9 with TRBJ2-5, with D possibly being TRBD2 (5 bases). CDR1 and CDR2 from the germline V gene are SEHNR and FQNEAQ (reference sequence). Trimming removed 3 bases from V and 0 bases from J, with 5 bases in between. The CDR3 spans 13 residues. The CDR3 nucleotides read TGTGCCAGCAGCTTCGGGAACCAAGAGACCCAGTACTTC. This translates into CASSFGNQETQYF.